Described below is a single T cell receptor beta chain sequence and its context. Its antigen is unidentified. This CDR3 is built from 14 residues. Germline values: CDR1 MDHEN, CDR2 SYDVKM. V lost 5 bases and J lost 4, with 11 bases in between. Each donor's status was that of a healthy bone marrow donor. Use of 60 Vbeta and 13 Jbeta primers characterized the PCR. Here immunoSEQ multiplex PCR was the method, and the copy in TCRdb shows in-frame clones only, minus some. The sample holds 85,000 to 90,000 clones, about 90% seen once. The data are from a study of cytomegalovirus exposure and HLA in healthy donors. Study at large: Most genotyped donors, 81% of more than 300, had Caucasian-associated genetic ancestry.

Study-level points and caveats: The study listed some 160 cytomegalovirus-associated TCR beta chains.

The receptor's source is a man between 18 and 35 years old in good health and CMV-seronegative. Sequencing input: PBMCs. The V gene is TRBV28, the J gene TRBJ2-2, with a tentative D call TRBD2 (6 bases). CDR3 sequence: CASSPRTITGELFF. In nucleotides, the CDR3 is TGTGCCAGCAGTCCGAGGACTATCACCGGGGAGCTGTTTTTT.